What follows describes a single TCR beta chain. Its antigen is not known. These data belong to a study of Siglec-9 on CD8 T cells in melanoma. Study-wide points: An effector memory CD8+ T-cell subset seemingly accumulating in melanoma was reportedly marked and regulated by Siglec-9.

There are 17 residues in the CDR3. From germline, CDR1 is SEHNR and CDR2 FQNEAQ (reference sequence). Trimming cost V 3 bases and J 8 bases, with 22 bases left between them. Profiled with immunoSEQ multiplex PCR; TCRdb holds only in-frame clones, not every one. Among roughly 35,000 clones listed, 80% to 85% were seen once. The chain carries TRBV7-9 and TRBJ1-4, with a possible D match to TRBD1 (5 bases). This TCR was recovered from a human donor in good health. Sample: Siglec-9- CD8+ T cells sorted from blood. The CDR3 region has the DNA TGTGCCAGCAGCTTCATCCCACAGCGAGGGGAACGGGAAAAACTGTTTTTT. Amino acid sequence: CASSFIPQRGEREKLFF.